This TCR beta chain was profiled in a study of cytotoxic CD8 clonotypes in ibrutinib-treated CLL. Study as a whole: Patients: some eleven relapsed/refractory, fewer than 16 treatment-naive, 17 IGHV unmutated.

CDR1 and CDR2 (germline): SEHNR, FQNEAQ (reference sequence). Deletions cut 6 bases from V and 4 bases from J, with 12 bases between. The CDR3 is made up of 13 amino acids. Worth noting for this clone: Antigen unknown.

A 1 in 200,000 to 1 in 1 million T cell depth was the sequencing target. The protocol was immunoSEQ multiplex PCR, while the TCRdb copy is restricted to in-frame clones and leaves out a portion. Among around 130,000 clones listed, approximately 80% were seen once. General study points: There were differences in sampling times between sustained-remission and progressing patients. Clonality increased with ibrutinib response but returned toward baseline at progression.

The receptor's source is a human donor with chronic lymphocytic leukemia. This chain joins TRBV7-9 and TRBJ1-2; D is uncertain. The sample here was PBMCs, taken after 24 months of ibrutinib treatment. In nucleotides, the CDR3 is TGTGCCAGCAGTGCTGACATCGGCTATGGCTACACCTTC. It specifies CASSADIGYGYTF. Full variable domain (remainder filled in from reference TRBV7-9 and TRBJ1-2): DTGVSQNPRHKITKRGQNVTFRCDPISEHNRLYWYRQTLGQGPEFLTYFQNEAQLEKSRLLSDRFSAERPKGSFSTLEIQRTEQGDSAMYLCASSADIGYGYTFGSGTRLTVV.